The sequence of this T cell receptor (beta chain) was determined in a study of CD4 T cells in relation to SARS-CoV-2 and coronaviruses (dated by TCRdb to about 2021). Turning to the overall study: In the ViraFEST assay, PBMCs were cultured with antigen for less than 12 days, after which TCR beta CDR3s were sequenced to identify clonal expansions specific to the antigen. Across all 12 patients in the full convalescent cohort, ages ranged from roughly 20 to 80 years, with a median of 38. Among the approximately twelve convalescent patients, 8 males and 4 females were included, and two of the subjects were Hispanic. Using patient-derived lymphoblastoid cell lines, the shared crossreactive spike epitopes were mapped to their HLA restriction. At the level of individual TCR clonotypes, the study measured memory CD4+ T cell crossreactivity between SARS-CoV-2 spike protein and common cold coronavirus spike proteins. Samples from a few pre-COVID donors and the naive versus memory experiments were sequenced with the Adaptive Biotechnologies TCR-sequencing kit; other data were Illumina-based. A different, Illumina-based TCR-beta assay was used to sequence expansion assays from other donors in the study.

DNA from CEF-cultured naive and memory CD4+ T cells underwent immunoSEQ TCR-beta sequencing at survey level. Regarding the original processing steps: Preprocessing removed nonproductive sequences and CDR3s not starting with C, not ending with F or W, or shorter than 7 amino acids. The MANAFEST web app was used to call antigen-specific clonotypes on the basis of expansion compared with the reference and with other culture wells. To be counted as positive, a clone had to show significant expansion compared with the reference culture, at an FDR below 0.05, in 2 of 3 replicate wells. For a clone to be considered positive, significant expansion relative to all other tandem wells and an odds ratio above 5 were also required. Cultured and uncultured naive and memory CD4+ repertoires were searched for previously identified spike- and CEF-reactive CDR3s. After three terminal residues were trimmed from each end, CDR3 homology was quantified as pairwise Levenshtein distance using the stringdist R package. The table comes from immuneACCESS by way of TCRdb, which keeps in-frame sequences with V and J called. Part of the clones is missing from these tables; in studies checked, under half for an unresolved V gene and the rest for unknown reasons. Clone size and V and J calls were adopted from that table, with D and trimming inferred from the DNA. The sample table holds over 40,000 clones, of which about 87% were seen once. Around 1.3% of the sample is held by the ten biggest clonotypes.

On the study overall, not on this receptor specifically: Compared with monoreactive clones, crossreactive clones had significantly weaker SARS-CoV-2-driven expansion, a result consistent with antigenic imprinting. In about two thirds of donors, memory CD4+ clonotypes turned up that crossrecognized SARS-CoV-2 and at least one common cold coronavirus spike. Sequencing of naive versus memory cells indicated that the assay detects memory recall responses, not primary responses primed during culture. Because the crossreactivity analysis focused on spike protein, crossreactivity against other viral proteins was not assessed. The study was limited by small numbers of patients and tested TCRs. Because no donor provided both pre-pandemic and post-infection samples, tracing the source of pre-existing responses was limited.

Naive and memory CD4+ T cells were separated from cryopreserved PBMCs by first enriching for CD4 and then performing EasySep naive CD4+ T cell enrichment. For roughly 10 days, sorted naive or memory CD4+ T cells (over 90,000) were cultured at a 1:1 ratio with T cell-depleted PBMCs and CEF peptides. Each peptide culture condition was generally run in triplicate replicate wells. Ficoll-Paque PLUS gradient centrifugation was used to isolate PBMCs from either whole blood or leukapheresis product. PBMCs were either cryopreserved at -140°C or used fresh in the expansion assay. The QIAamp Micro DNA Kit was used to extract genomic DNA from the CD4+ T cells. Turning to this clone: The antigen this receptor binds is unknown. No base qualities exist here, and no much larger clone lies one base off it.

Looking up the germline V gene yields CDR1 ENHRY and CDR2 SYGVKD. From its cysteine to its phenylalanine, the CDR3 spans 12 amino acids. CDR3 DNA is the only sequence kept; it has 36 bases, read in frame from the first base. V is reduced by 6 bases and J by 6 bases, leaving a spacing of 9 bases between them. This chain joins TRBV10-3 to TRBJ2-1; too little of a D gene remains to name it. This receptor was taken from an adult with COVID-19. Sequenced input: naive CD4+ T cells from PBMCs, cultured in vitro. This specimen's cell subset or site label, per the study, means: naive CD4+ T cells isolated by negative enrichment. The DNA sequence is TGTGCCATCAGATTGCAAGGCAATGAGCAGTTCTTC. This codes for CAIRLQGNEQFF.